This T cell receptor beta chain was observed in a study of blood T cell repertoires in COVID-19. Study-level background: There were acute and convalescent COVID-19 samples, and they came from the United States, Italy and Spain. The cDNA or gDNA used as material had been derived from T cells, B-cell-depleted T cells, or PBMCs.

Assay: immunoSEQ multiplex PCR; the TCRdb copy retains only in-frame clones and omits some. The sample has roughly 67,000 clones, approximately 93% seen once; the top ten hold about 3%. The CDR3 spans 15 residues. Unmatched junction bases numbered 9, after V lost 3 bases and J lost 5 bases. Germline V gives CDR1 SEHNR, CDR2 FQNEAQ (reference sequence). Sequencing was carried out using peripheral blood. This chain uses TRBV7-9 with TRBJ1-2; the match to TRBD1 covers 7 bases. The receptor was derived from a man in his 70s with active COVID-19. CDR3 nucleotide sequence: TGTGCCAGCAGCTTCCCGGGACAGTCCAGATATGGCTACACCTTC. As protein: CASSFPGQSRYGYTF.